These 9 T cell receptor beta chains came from one sample sequenced in a study of cytomegalovirus exposure and HLA in healthy donors. The PCR employed 60 Vbeta primers together with 13 Jbeta primers. Data came from immunoSEQ multiplex PCR; TCRdb stores just in-frame clones and leaves some out. The table includes roughly 150,000 clones, roughly 82% detected once. Sample: PBMCs. All receptors derive from a woman between 45 and 60 years old in good health and CMV-seropositive.

The chain has TRBV30 and TRBJ2-7; 9 nucleotides match TRBD1. J gave up 6 bases and V 2 bases, and 17 bases lay outside the gene matches. The CDR3 extends over 17 amino acids. CDR1 GTSNPN and CDR2 SVGIG come from the germline V gene (reference sequence). DNA of the CDR3: TGTGCCTGGAGTAAAACGATCGGGACAGGGAAGTTCTCCGAGCAGTACTTC. It yields the protein CAWSKTIGTGKFSEQYF.

A word on this clone: A read error may produce the germline difference seen at one junction end. The chain joins TRBV19 to TRBJ2-1; 10 bases are shared with TRBD2. Per germline, CDR1 LNHDA and CDR2 SQIVND (reference sequence). CDR3 length: 15 amino acids. CDR3 residues: CASRIAGGRHNEQFF. The DNA of the CDR3 is TGTGCCAGTAGGATAGCGGGGGGCCGTCACAATGAGCAGTTCTTC.

V is TRBV9 and J is TRBJ2-2; 13 bases are shared with TRBD2. The CDR3 sequence is 15 residues long. Germline V gene sequence: CDR1 SGDLS, CDR2 YYNGEE. J was trimmed by 8 bases and V by 4 bases; bases with no gene match: 5. The CDR3 coding sequence is TGTGCCAGCAGCACCGGGACTAGCGGGGCGGGGGAGCTGTTTTTT. Protein: CASSTGTSGAGELFF.

V is TRBV27 and J is TRBJ2-7, with 7 bases matching TRBD1. The CDR3 extends over 13 amino acids. Per germline, CDR1 MNHEY and CDR2 SMNVEV (reference sequence). V trimming: 6 bases; J trimming: 5 bases; junction bases outside the gene matches: 7. The CDR3 region is CASSSDRVDEQYF. The CDR3 nucleotides are TGTGCCAGCAGCTCAGACAGGGTGGACGAGCAGTACTTC.

This sequence joins TRBV7-9 and TRBJ2-2; tentatively, D is TRBD1 (5 bases). The V end lost 6 bases, the J end lost 4 bases, and 12 bases lay between the germline ends. Germline CDR1 reads SEHNR; CDR2 reads FQNEAQ (reference sequence). The CDR3 is made up of 14 amino acids. CDR3 protein: CASSQTGSTGELFF. The CDR3 DNA sequence: TGTGCCAGCAGTCAAACAGGTAGCACCGGGGAGCTGTTTTTT.

The chain uses TRBV30 and TRBJ2-1; 9 bases match TRBD2. The germline CDR1 and CDR2 sequences are GTSNPN and SVGIG (reference sequence). The CDR3 contains 15 residues. The V and J ends lost 1 base and 9 bases, in that order; junction bases with no gene match: 10. CDR3 sequence (DNA): TGTGCCTGGAGTGATGGGCGGGGGGGCCAAACTGAGCAGTTCTTC. Translating gives CAWSDGRGGQTEQFF.

This chain uses TRBV13 with TRBJ1-1, with TRBD1 identical over 7 bases. From germline, CDR1 is PRHDT and CDR2 FYEKMQ (reference sequence). CDR3 length equals 15 residues. J was trimmed by 3 bases and V by 4 bases; bases with no gene match: 8. CDR3 residues: CASSSGQDRDTEAFF. The CDR3 DNA sequence: TGTGCCAGCAGCTCAGGACAGGATCGGGACACTGAAGCTTTCTTT.

This clone was observed a handful of times. V is TRBV6-5 and J is TRBJ2-7; 10 bases line up with TRBD2. This CDR3 region has 16 residues. With V trimmed by 4 bases and J by 2 bases, 8 bases remained unmatched. CDR1 is MNHEY and CDR2 is SVGAGI in the germline V gene. The CDR3 DNA follows: TGTGCCAGCAGTTCCCCCGGCAGCGGGGGGGCCTACGAGCAGTACTTC. This translates into CASSSPGSGGAYEQYF.

The chain uses TRBV4-2 and TRBJ1-2, with unresolved D. The CDR3 runs to 13 residues. With 0 bases removed from V and 8 bases from J, the gap between germline ends came to 10 bases. Per germline, CDR1 LGHNA and CDR2 YNFKEQ. The CDR3 region has the DNA TGTGCCAGCAGCCAAGATCCCCTATGGGGCTACACCTTC. It yields the protein CASSQDPLWGYTF.